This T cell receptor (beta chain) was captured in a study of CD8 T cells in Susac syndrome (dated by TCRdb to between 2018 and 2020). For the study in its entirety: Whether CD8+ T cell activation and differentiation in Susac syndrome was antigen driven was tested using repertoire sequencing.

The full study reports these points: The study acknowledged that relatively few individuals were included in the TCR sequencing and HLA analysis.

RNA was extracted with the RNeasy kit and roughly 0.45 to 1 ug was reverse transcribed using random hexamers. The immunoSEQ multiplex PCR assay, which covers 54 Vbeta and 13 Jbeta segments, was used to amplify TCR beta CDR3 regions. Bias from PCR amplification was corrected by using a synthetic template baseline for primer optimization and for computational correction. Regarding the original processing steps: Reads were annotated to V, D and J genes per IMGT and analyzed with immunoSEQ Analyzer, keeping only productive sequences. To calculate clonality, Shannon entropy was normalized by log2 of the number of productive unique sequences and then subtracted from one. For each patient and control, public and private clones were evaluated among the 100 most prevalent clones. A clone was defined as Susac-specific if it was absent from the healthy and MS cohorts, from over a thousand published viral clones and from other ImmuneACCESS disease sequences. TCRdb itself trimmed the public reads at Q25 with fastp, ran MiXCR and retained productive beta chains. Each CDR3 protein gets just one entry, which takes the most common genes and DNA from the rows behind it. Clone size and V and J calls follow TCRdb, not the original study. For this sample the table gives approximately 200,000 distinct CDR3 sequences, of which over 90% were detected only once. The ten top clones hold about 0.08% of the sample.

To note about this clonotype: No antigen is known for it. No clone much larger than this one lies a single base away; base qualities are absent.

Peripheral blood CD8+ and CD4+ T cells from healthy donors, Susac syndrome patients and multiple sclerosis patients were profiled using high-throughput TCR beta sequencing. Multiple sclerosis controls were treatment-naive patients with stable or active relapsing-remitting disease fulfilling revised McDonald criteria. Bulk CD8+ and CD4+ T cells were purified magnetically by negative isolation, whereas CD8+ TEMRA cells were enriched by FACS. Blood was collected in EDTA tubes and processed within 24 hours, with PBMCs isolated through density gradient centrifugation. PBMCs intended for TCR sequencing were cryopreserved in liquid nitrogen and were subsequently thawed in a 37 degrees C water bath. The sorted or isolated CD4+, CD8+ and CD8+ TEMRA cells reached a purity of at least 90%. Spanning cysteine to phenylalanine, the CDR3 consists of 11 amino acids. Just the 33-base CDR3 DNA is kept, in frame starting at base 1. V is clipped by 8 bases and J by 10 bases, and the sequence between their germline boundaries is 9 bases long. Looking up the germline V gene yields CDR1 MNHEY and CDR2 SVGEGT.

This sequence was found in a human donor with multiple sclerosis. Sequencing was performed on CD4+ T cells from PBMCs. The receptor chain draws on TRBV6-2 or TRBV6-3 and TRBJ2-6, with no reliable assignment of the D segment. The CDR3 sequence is CASELGNVLTF. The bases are TGTGCCAGCGAGCTGGGTAACGTCCTGACTTTC.